The rows below give T cell receptor beta chains drawn from one sample of a study of cytomegalovirus exposure and HLA in healthy donors. Sequenced by immunoSEQ multiplex PCR; TCRdb stores in-frame clones only, minus some. The sample lists roughly 170,000 clones; 78% were seen once. Sequencing was carried out using PBMCs. All receptors derive from a woman aged 45-65 years in good health and CMV-seropositive. Both conserved end residues are part of each CDR3. The D gene is left open where the match is weak. The size entry is marked missing in some rows and otherwise reads once, few, many or a size class.

v_gene	j_gene	abundance	d_gene	CDR3nt	CDR3aa
TRBV27	TRBJ1-6	NA	NA	TGTGCCAGCAGTTCCCTTATCGAAGGTGCGGCTTCACCCCTCCACTTT	CASSSLIEGAASPLHF
TRBV9	TRBJ2-2	once	NA	TGTGCCAGCAGCGTGGCGCAGGGTGCGACCGGGGAGCTGTTTTTT	CASSVAQGATGELFF
TRBV7-7	TRBJ2-5	few	TRBD1	TGTGCTAGCAGCTTATCGGACAGGGACATATCTCAAGAGACCCAGTACTTC	CASSLSDRDISQETQYF
TRBV9	TRBJ1-3	NA	NA	TGTGCCAGCAGCGTAGAGTCAGGGATAGACACCATATATTTT	CASSVESGIDTIYF
TRBV25-1	TRBJ2-7	NA	TRBD2	TGTGCCAGCAGTGGGCGGGGGTTGGCGTTCTACGAGCAGTACTTC	CASSGRGLAFYEQYF
TRBV9	TRBJ1-2	NA	NA	TGTGCCAGCAGCGCCGACAGGACCGCCCTTGTTGGGTATGGCTACACCTTC	CASSADRTALVGYGYTF
TRBV27	TRBJ2-5	NA	TRBD2	TGTGCCAGTGCCCCTTCGGCGGGGGGGCAAGAGACCCAGTACTTC	CASAPSAGGQETQYF
TRBV2	TRBJ2-7	NA	NA	TGTGCCAGCGATCGCAATCGCTACGAGCAGTACTTC	CASDRNRYEQYF
TRBV4-1	TRBJ1-1	NA	NA	TGCGCCAGCAGCCAATCAGGGTATGAAGCTTTCTTT	CASSQSGYEAFF
TRBV5-1	TRBJ1-1	once	TRBD1	TGCGCCAGCAGCTTGGGGACAGGGACTGAAGCCTTCTTT	CASSLGTGTEAFF
TRBV29-1	TRBJ1-4	NA	TRBD1	TGCAGCGTTACCCCTACAGGGGGTAATGAAAAACTGTTTTTT	CSVTPTGGNEKLFF
TRBV11-2	TRBJ2-2	NA	TRBD2	TGTGCCAGCAGCTTAAGAGGGACTAGCGGGGGCCGCGGGACCGGGGAGCTGTTTTTT	CASSLRGTSGGRGTGELFF
TRBV7-2	TRBJ1-2	few	NA	TGTGCCAGCACCAGGCGGGACTATGGCTACACCTTC	CASTRRDYGYTF
TRBV30	TRBJ2-7	many	NA	TGTGCCTGGAGTGTATCGGTTTTCGACGAGCAGTACTTC	CAWSVSVFDEQYF
TRBV2	TRBJ2-7	NA	TRBD1	TGTGCCAGCAGTGAGGGGACAGGGTACGAGCAGTACTTC	CASSEGTGYEQYF
TRBV27	TRBJ1-6	NA	NA	TGTGCCAGCAGCTTCATACAGGGTCGAAATTCACCCCTCCACTTT	CASSFIQGRNSPLHF
TRBV2	TRBJ2-7	NA	NA	TGTGCCAGCAGGCCGGGGTTCTGGGGGGACGAGCAGTACTTC	CASRPGFWGDEQYF
TRBV7-6	TRBJ1-5	NA	NA	TGTGCCAGCAGCTTCCGAGCAGGCTTTGATCAGCCCCAGCATTTT	CASSFRAGFDQPQHF
TRBV6-1	TRBJ2-2	NA	NA	TGTGCCAGCAGTGAAGCCCTAGCTCTGAACACCGGGGAGCTGTTTTTT	CASSEALALNTGELFF
TRBV5-1	TRBJ1-2	NA	TRBD1	TGCGCCAGCAGCCCCTATCCCCAGGGGGGCAACTATGGCTACACCTTC	CASSPYPQGGNYGYTF
TRBV2	TRBJ1-5	once	TRBD1	TGTGCCAGCAGCTCAGACAGGGGAAATCAGCCCCAGCATTTT	CASSSDRGNQPQHF
TRBV2	TRBJ2-3	NA	TRBD1	TGTGCCAGCAGTGAAGCTGGGACAGGCAGCAAGACAGATACGCAGTATTTT	CASSEAGTGSKTDTQYF
TRBV6-6	TRBJ1-4	few	TRBD1	TGTGCCAGCAGCTTAAGGGACAGGGCACCAGGAAAACTGTTTTTT	CASSLRDRAPGKLFF
TRBV4-2	TRBJ1-3	once	NA	TGTGCCAGCAGCCAAGATTTCGGTAGCACTGGAAACACCATATATTTT	CASSQDFGSTGNTIYF
TRBV2	TRBJ1-5	few	NA	TGTGCCAGCAGCCGTTATCCAGGGAATCAGCCCCAGCATTTT	CASSRYPGNQPQHF
TRBV27	TRBJ1-6	NA	NA	TGTGCCAGTGGCGACAACCATAATTCACCCCTCCACTTT	CASGDNHNSPLHF
TRBV5-5	TRBJ2-3	few	NA	TGTGCCAGCAGCGTGGCAGGGTACAGCACAGATACGCAGTATTTT	CASSVAGYSTDTQYF
TRBV6-5	TRBJ1-6	NA	NA	TGTGCCAGCAGTTTGACAGATTCACCCCTCCACTTT	CASSLTDSPLHF
TRBV19	TRBJ1-6	NA	NA	TGTGCCAGTAGTATCTTCGGGGGGGAAAGATCACCCCTCCACTTT	CASSIFGGERSPLHF
TRBV6-1	TRBJ2-3	NA	TRBD2	TGTGCCAGCGGTCTAGCGGGGGGGGCAGATACGCAGTATTTT	CASGLAGGADTQYF
TRBV29-1	TRBJ1-1	NA	NA	TGCAGCGTTGAAGAAGTAGCTGAAGCTTTCTTT	CSVEEVAEAFF
TRBV2	TRBJ2-7	NA	NA	TGTGCCAGCAGTGAGACTAGCTCCTACGAGCAGTACTTC	CASSETSSYEQYF
TRBV13	TRBJ2-7	NA	NA	TGTGCCAGCAGCTTAGGGGGGAGGGGGGCCACCTCCTACGAGCAGTACTTC	CASSLGGRGATSYEQYF
TRBV2	TRBJ1-2	few	NA	TGCACTTCTGAGAACTATGGCTACACCTTC	CTSENYGYTF
TRBV7-8	TRBJ2-3	NA	TRBD2	TGTGCCAGCAGCTCCGGCGGGGGGGCCCCAGATACGCAGTATTTT	CASSSGGGAPDTQYF
TRBV14	TRBJ1-4	NA	NA	TGTGCCAGCAGCCCCCTTGCGATGGGGGGTACTGAAAAACTGTTTTTT	CASSPLAMGGTEKLFF
TRBV19	TRBJ1-1	NA	NA	TGTGCCAGTACGTCAGGGTGGTACACTGAAGCTTTCTTT	CASTSGWYTEAFF
TRBV19	TRBJ1-5	NA	NA	TGTGCCAGTAGTATGGTGGAGGGAGACAATCAGCCCCAGCATTTT	CASSMVEGDNQPQHF
TRBV6-5	TRBJ2-1	NA	NA	TGTGCCAGCAGGGAGGACTTGTACAATGAGCAGTTCTTC	CASREDLYNEQFF
TRBV19	TRBJ1-2	NA	NA	TGTGCCAGTAAATTTAAGGGAGTCTATGGCTACACCTTC	CASKFKGVYGYTF